Below, 21 T cell receptor beta chains from the same sample are listed, as sequenced in a study of shared clonotypes between healthy human individuals. Method: immunoSEQ multiplex PCR; TCRdb's copy keeps in-frame clones and lacks some. The sample carries 520,000 or so clones, about four fifths recorded once. Sequencing was done on a sample of PBMCs. Every receptor here comes from a woman aged 40 to 50 in good health. Some clones in this sample may be carry-over from other donors' samples.

This chain connects TRBV6-6 to TRBJ1-6, with D maybe TRBD1 (6 bases). The CDR3 is 14 residues long. The V gene's germline CDR1 is MNHNY and CDR2 SVGAGI (reference sequence). V was cut by 7 bases and J by 7 bases, with 14 bases left in between. The CDR3 DNA sequence: TGTGCCAGCACATTGGGACAAGGCAATTCACCCCTCCACTTT. Protein product: CASTLGQGNSPLHF.

J is TRBJ1-1 and V is TRBV30; D is unresolved. V was clipped by 4 bases and J by 2 bases, with 5 bases between them. Germline V gives CDR1 GTSNPN, CDR2 SVGIG (reference sequence). CDR3 length equals 11 residues. This chain's CDR3 is CAWIRNTEAFF. The CDR3 coding sequence is TGTGCCTGGATCAGAAACACTGAAGCTTTCTTT.

The chain links TRBV2 to TRBJ2-2; 9 nucleotides line up with TRBD2. V was clipped by 10 bases and J by 6 bases; unmatched bases: 9. This CDR3 has 14 amino acids. Germline loops: CDR1 SNHLY, CDR2 FYNNEI. This chain's CDR3 is CATSRLAGPGELFF. DNA of the CDR3: TGTGCCACTAGCCGGCTAGCGGGACCCGGGGAGCTGTTTTTT.

This chain uses TRBV4-1 with TRBJ1-1; TRBD1 might be the D (5 bases). V gave up 4 bases and J gave up 0 bases, with 15 bases separating them. CDR1 MGHRA and CDR2 YSYEKL come from the germline V gene. The CDR3 is 16 residues long. The CDR3 loop is CASSPTDSYMNTEAFF. For the CDR3, the DNA is TGCGCCAGCAGCCCCACAGACAGTTACATGAACACTGAAGCTTTCTTT.

In its sample, this clone was seen a few times. In the same sample, other DNA sequences code for this CDR3. The chain recombines TRBV28 with TRBJ1-2; a weak D match, TRBD1 (6 bases). The germline CDR1 and CDR2 sequences are MDHEN and SYDVKM. Between the trimmed V and J ends, which lost 6 bases and 3 bases, there was a span of 17 bases. The CDR3 is made up of 15 amino acids. The CDR3 is CASRPTGLEDYGYTF. CDR3 DNA sequence: TGTGCCAGCAGGCCCACAGGGCTTGAGGACTATGGCTACACCTTC.

CDR3 sequence reads: CASRPTGLFPYEQYF. The CDR3 region has the DNA TGTGCCAGCAGACCGACAGGGCTTTTCCCATACGAGCAGTACTTC. The chain carries TRBV11-3 and TRBJ2-7; 7 nucleotides line up with TRBD1. Germline CDR1 reads SGHNT; CDR2 reads YENEEA. The CDR3 totals 15 residues. Trimming at V came to 6 bases and at J to 4 bases, leaving 12 bases not matched to a gene.

The rearrangement uses TRBV28 and TRBJ1-5, with D unclear. This CDR3 region has 14 residues. Deletions cut 6 bases from V and 3 bases from J, with 12 bases between. CDR1 is MDHEN, CDR2 SYDVKM, per germline. CDR3 coding DNA: TGTGCCAGCAGGACCCCAGGACCCAATCAGCCCCAGCATTTT. As protein: CASRTPGPNQPQHF.

This rearrangement joins TRBV19 to TRBJ2-2; unclear D gene. The ends were cut back, 0 bases at V and 0 bases at J, with 5 bases in the middle. The CDR3 extends over 15 amino acids. Germline V gene sequence: CDR1 LNHDA, CDR2 SQIVND (reference sequence). CDR3 nucleotide sequence: TGTGCCAGTAGTATAGACTATGCGAACACCGGGGAGCTGTTTTTT. This gives the protein CASSIDYANTGELFF. The full variable domain, rest sourced from reference TRBV19 and TRBJ2-2, is DGGITQSPKYLFRKEGQNVTLSCEQNLNHDAMYWYRQDPGQGLRLIYYSQIVNDFQKGDIAEGYSVSREKKESFPLTVTSAQKNPTAFYLCASSIDYANTGELFFGEGSRLTVL.

This clone was seen once. The chain has TRBV30 and TRBJ2-5; 7 bases fit TRBD1. CDR3 length: 14 amino acids. Losses at the gene ends were 0 bases for V and 11 bases for J; bases not matched to a gene: 12. Looked up from germline, CDR1 is GTSNPN and CDR2 is SVGIG (reference sequence). The DNA for the CDR3 is TGTGCCTGGAGTGTATCCCGGACAACAGGGGAGCAGTACTTC. Its protein product is CAWSVSRTTGEQYF.

The V and J genes are TRBV7-2 and TRBJ2-3; perhaps D is TRBD1 or TRBD2 (5 bases each). Trimming stripped 3 bases from V and 4 bases from J, with 11 bases between. Germline V gene lookup returns CDR1 SGHTA and CDR2 FQGNSA. The CDR3 extends over 14 amino acids. As DNA, the CDR3 is TGTGCCAGCAGCTTGGGGGTTGGGGCAGATACGCAGTATTTT. Protein product: CASSLGVGADTQYF.

There are a few counts of this clone. The chain joins TRBV4-3 to TRBJ2-7; 11 bases are shared with TRBD2. Germline trimming cut 0 bases from V and 6 bases from J; bases unmatched to any gene: 4. CDR1 is LGHNA, CDR2 YSLEER, per germline. There are 15 residues in the CDR3. The CDR3 reads CASSQELAGASEQYF. Here the CDR3 DNA reads TGCGCCAGCAGCCAAGAACTAGCGGGAGCCTCCGAGCAGTACTTC.

The genes are TRBV7-2 and TRBJ2-3, with unresolved D. CDR3 length equals 12 residues. The V gene's germline CDR1 is SGHTA and CDR2 FQGNSA. The V gene lost 5 bases and the J gene lost 0 bases, with 3 bases spanning the gap. The CDR3: CASSASTDTQYF. Written as DNA, the CDR3 is TGTGCCAGCAGCGCAAGCACAGATACGCAGTATTTT.

This clone was observed once. The rearrangement uses TRBV10-3 and TRBJ2-3; 7 bases match TRBD1. This CDR3 is built from 14 residues. V was clipped by 3 bases and J by 5 bases; unmatched bases: 5. Germline V gene sequence: CDR1 ENHRY, CDR2 SYGVKD. CDR3 residues: CAISERQGEDTQYF. CDR3 nucleotides: TGTGCCATCAGTGAAAGGCAGGGGGAAGATACGCAGTATTTT.

The chain has TRBV9 and TRBJ1-2, with D unclear. The CDR3 contains 13 residues. The germline V and J ends were trimmed by 3 bases and 9 bases, with 15 bases remaining between them. Germline V gives CDR1 SGDLS, CDR2 YYNGEE. The CDR3 spells CASSAEGRPRYTF. The CDR3 DNA reads TGTGCCAGCAGCGCGGAAGGGCGTCCGCGCTACACCTTC. The full variable domain, with the rest looked up from reference TRBV9 and TRBJ1-2, is DSGVTQTPKHLITATGQRVTLRCSPRSGDLSVYWYQQSLDQGLQFLIQYYNGEERAKGNILERFSAQQFPDLHSELNLSSLELGDSALYFCASSAEGRPRYTFGSGTRLTVV.

V usage is TRBV19 and J usage is TRBJ1-2; 8 bases map to TRBD1. The CDR3 loop spans 14 amino acids. Germline values: CDR1 LNHDA, CDR2 SQIVND (reference sequence). V dropped 6 bases and J dropped 0; count of bases not matched to a gene: 3. The CDR3 nucleotides read TGTGCCAGTAGCGACAGGGGATCTAACTATGGCTACACCTTC. Amino acids: CASSDRGSNYGYTF.

The rearrangement uses TRBV7-8 and TRBJ2-5; 8 nucleotides line up with TRBD1. The end of the DNA aligns better with TRBJ2-7, so the J call may be wrong. CDR1 is SGHVS, CDR2 FQNEAQ, per germline. This CDR3 spans 16 amino acids. The CDR3 region is CASSPGQGTGGYEQYF. CDR3 in DNA: TGTGCCAGCAGCCCCGGACAGGGTACAGGGGGCTACGAGCAGTACTTC.

The CDR3 is CASSLIRKGGYTF. The CDR3 DNA reads as TGTGCCAGCAGCTTGATTCGAAAGGGTGGCTACACCTTC. This sequence joins TRBV5-6 and TRBJ1-2; D unclear. The V end lost 1 base, the J end lost 7 bases, and 11 bases lay between the germline ends. The CDR3 is 13 residues long. CDR1 and CDR2 from the germline V gene are SGHDT and YYEEEE.

V and J are TRBV28 and TRBJ2-1; weak D call: TRBD1 (5 bases). Germline V gives CDR1 MDHEN, CDR2 SYDVKM. The CDR3 spans 11 residues. The ends were cut back, 5 bases at V and 12 bases at J, with 11 bases in the middle. CDR3: CASSTGNRQFF. The CDR3 DNA reads TGTGCCAGCAGTACAGGCAATCGGCAGTTCTTC.

This chain joins TRBV18 and TRBJ2-7; no definite D call. In germline, CDR1 is KGHSH, CDR2 LQKENI. The CDR3 has 13 residues. V lost 4 bases to trimming and J lost 2 bases, with 9 bases between them. The CDR3 is CASSLAPAYEQYF. In nucleotides, the CDR3 is TGTGCCAGCTCACTTGCGCCGGCCTACGAGCAGTACTTC.

The chain recombines TRBV7-9 with TRBJ2-5; D call uncertain. The CDR3 covers 14 residues. Germline CDR1 and CDR2: SEHNR and FQNEAQ (reference sequence). V was trimmed by 5 bases and J by 5 bases, leaving 15 bases between them. The CDR3: CASSLYGPQETQYF. The CDR3 bases are TGTGCCAGCAGCCTTTACGGCCCCCAGGAGACCCAGTACTTC.

This clone was counted only a few times. This CDR3 is also generated by other DNA sequences in the sample. The rearrangement uses TRBV5-1 and TRBJ1-2; no definite D call. The V gene lost 0 bases and the J gene lost 0 bases, with 6 bases spanning the gap. Germline V CDR1 and CDR2: SGHRS, YFSETQ. This CDR3 is 14 amino acids long. The CDR3 here is CASSLETPNYGYTF. The CDR3 DNA reads as TGCGCCAGCAGCTTGGAGACACCTAACTATGGCTACACCTTC.